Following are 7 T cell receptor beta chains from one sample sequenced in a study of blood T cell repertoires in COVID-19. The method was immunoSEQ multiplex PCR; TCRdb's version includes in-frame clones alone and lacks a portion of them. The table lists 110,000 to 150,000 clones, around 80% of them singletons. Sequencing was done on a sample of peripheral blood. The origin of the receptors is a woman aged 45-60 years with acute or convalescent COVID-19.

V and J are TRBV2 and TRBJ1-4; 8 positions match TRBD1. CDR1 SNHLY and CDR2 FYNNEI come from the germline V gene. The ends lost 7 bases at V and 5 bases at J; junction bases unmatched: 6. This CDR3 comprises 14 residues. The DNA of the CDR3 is TGTGCCAGCACTTCCGGGACAGGAAATGAAAAACTGTTTTTT. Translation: CASTSGTGNEKLFF.

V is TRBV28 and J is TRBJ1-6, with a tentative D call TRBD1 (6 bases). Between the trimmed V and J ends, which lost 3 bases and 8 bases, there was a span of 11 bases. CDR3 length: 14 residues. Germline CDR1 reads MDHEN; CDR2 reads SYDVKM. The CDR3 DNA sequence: TGTGCCAGCAGTTTGAACAGGGTTGATTCACCCCTCCACTTT. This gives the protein CASSLNRVDSPLHF.

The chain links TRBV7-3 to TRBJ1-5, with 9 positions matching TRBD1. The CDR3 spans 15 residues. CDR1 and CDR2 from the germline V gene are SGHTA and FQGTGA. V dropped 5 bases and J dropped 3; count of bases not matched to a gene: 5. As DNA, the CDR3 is TGTGCCAGCAGCCCGACAGGGGGTTTCAATCAGCCCCAGCATTTT. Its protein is CASSPTGGFNQPQHF.

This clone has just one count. The CDR3: CASSPMTGSPLDTQYF. The CDR3 coding sequence is TGTGCCAGCAGCCCAATGACGGGGTCACCTTTAGATACGCAGTATTTT. The V and J genes are TRBV9 and TRBJ2-3; perhaps TRBD2 as D (5 bases). This CDR3 spans 16 amino acids. Germline loops: CDR1 SGDLS, CDR2 YYNGEE. V lost 4 bases to trimming and J lost 5 bases, with 20 bases between them.

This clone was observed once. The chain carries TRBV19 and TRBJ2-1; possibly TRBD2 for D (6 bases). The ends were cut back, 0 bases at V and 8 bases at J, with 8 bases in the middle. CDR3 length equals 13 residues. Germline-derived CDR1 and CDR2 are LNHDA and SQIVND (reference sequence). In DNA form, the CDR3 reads TGTGCCAGTAGTATAGAGGAGGGCCATGAGCAGTTCTTC. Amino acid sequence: CASSIEEGHEQFF.

Here the CDR3 DNA reads TGTGCCAGCAGCGGGGCCTACCCCAATCAGCCCCAGCATTTT. Translation gives CASSGAYPNQPQHF. This chain links TRBV9 with TRBJ1-5; D unclear. The CDR3 sequence is 14 residues long. CDR1 and CDR2 (germline): SGDLS, YYNGEE. The V and J ends lost 3 bases and 3 bases respectively, with 10 bases between them.

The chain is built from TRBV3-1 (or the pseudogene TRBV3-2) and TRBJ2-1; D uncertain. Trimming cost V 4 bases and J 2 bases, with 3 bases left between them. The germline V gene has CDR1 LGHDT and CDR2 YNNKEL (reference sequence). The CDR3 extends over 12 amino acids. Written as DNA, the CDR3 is TGTGCCAGCAGCCCGGCCTACAATGAGCAGTTCTTC. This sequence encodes CASSPAYNEQFF.